This note documents a single T cell receptor beta chain sequence. This CDR3 has 12 amino acids. Germline V gives CDR1 LGHDT, CDR2 YNNKEL (reference sequence). Per TCR library, approximately 3,800 ng of total RNA was used. TCRdb re-called the 5' RACE reads, yielding one record per CDR3 amino acid sequence without DNA. The sample has about 380,000 distinct CDR3 sequences; the top ten hold approximately 2.4%. The data belong to a study of monozygotic twins with inflammatory bowel disease. The chain couples TRBV3-1 to TRBJ1-1; TCRdb designates TRBD1, a call that cannot be tested without DNA. The sequencing input was blood. The clonotype comes from a human donor with ulcerative colitis or Crohn's disease, or a healthy co-twin of an affected twin (not recorded which). CDR3 residues: CASSLRTDEAFF. Variable domain in full (rest from reference TRBV3-1 and TRBJ1-1): DTAVSQTPKYLVTQMGNDKSIKCEQNLGHDTMYWYKQDSKKFLKIMFSYNNKELIINETVPNRFSPKSPDKAHLNLHINSLELGDSAVYFCASSLRTDEAFFGQGTRLTVV.